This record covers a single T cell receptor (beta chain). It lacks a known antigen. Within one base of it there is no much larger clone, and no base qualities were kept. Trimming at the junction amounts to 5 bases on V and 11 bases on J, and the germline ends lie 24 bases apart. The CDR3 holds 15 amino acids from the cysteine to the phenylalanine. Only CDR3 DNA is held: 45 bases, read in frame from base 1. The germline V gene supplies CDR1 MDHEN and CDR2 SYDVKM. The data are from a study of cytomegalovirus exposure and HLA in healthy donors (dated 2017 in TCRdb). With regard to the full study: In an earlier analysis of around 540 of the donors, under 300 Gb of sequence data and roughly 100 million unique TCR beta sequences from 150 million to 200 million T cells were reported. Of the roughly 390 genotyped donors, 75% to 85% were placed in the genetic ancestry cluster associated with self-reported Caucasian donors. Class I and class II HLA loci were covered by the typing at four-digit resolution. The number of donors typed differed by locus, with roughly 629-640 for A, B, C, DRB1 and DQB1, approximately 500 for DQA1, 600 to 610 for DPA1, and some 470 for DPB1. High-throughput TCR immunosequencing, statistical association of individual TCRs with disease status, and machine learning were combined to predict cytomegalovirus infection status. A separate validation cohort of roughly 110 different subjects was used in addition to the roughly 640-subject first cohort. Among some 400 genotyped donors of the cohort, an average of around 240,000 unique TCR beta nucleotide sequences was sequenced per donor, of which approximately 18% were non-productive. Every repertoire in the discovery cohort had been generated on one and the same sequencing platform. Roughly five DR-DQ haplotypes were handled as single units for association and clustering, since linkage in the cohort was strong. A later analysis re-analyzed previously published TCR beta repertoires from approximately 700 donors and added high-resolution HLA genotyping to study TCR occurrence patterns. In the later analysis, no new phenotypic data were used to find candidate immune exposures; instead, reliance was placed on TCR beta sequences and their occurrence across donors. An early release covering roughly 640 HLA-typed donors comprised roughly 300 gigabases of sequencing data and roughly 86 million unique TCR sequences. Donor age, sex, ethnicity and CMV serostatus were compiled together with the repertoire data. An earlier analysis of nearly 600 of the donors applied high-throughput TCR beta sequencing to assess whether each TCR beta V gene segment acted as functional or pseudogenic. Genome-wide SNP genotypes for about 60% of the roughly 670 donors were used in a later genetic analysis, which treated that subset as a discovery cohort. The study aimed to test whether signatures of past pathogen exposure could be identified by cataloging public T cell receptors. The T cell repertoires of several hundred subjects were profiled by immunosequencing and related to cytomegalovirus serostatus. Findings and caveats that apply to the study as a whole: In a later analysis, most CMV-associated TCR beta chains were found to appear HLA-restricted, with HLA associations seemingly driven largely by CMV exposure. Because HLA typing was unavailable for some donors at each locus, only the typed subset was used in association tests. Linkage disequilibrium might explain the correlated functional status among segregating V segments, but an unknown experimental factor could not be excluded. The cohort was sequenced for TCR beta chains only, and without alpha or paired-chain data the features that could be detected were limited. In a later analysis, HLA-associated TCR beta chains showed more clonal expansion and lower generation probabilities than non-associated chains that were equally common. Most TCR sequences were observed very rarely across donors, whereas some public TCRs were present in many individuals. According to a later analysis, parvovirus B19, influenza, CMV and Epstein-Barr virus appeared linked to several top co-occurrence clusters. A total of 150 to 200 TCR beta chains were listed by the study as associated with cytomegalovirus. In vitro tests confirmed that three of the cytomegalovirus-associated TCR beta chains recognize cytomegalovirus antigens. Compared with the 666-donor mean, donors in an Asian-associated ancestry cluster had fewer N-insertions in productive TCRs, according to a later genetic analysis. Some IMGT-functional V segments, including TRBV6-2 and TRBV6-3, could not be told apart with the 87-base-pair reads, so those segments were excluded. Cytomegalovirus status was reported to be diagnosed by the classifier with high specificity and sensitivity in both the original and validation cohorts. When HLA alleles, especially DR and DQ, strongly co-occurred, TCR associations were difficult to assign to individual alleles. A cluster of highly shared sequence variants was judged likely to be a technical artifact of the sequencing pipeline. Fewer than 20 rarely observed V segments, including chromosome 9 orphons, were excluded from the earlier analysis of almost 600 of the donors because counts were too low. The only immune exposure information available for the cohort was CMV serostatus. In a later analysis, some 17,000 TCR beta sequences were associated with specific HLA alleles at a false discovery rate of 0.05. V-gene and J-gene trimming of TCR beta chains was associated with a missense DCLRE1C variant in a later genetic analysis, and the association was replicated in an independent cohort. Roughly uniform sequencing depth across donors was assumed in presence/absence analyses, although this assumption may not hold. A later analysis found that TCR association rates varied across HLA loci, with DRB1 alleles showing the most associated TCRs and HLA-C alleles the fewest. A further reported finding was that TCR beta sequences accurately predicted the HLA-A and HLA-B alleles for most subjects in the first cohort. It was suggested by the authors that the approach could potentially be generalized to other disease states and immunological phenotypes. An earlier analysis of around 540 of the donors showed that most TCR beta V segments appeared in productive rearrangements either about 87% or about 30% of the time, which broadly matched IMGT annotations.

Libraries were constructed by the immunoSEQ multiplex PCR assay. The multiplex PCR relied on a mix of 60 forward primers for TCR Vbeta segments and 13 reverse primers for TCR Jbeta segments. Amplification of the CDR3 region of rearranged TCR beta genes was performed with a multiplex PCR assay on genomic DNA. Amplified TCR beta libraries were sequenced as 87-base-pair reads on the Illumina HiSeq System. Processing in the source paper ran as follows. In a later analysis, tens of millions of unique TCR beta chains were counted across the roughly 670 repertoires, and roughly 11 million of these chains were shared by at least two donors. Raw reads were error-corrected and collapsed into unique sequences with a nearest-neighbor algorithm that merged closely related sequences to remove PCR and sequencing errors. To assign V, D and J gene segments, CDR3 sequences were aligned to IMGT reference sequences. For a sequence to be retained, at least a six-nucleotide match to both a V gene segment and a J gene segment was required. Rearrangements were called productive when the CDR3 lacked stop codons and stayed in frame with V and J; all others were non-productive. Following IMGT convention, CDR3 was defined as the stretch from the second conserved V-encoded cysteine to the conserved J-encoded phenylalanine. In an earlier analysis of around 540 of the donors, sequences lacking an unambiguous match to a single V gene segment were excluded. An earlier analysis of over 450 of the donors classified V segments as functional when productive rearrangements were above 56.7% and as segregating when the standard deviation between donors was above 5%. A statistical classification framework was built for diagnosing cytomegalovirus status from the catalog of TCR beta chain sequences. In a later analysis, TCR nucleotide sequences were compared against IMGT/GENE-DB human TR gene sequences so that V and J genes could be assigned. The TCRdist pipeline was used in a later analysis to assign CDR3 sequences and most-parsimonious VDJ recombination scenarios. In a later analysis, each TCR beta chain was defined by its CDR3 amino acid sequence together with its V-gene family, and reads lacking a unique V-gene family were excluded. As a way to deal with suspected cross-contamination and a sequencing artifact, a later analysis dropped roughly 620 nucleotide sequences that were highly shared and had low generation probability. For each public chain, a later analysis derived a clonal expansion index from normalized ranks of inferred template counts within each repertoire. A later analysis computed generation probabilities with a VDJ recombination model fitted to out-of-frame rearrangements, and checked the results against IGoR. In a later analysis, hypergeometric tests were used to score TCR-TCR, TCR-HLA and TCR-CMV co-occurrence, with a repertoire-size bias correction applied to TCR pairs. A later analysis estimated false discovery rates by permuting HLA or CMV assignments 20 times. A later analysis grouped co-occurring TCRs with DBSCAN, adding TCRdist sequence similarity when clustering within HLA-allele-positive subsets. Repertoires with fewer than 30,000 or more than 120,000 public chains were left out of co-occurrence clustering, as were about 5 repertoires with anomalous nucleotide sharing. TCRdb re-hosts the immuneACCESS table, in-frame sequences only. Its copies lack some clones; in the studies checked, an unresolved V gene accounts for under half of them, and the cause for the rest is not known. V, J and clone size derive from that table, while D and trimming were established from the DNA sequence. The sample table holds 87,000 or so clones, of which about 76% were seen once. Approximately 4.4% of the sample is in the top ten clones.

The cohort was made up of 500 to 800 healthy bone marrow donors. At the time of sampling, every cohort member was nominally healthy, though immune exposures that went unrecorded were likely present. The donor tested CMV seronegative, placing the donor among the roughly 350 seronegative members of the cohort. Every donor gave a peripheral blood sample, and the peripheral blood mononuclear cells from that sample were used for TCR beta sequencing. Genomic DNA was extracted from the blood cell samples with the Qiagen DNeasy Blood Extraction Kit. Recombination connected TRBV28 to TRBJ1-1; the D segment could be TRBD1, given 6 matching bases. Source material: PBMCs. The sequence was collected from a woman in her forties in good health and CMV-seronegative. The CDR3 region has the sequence CASSTSGQHWGDAFF. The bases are TGTGCCAGCAGTACCTCGGGACAACATTGGGGAGACGCTTTCTTT.